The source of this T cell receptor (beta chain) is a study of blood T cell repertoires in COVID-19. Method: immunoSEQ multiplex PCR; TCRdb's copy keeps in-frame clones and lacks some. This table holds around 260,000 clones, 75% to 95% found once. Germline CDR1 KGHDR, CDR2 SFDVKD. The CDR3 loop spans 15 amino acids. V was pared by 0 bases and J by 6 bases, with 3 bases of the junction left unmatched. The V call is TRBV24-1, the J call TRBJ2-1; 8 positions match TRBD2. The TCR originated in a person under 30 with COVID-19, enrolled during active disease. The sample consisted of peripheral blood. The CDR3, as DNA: TGTGCCACCAGTGATTTGTCGGGAGGGCCCAATGAGCAGTTCTTC. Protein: CATSDLSGGPNEQFF.